The 27 T cell receptor beta chains below were found in one sample sequenced in a study of technical replicates of blood from several donors. Libraries were prepared by immunoSEQ multiplex PCR; TCRdb keeps only in-frame clonotypes and omits some of them. The repertoire holds about 83,000 clones, with approximately 96% as singletons. The sequencing input was T cells isolated from PBMCs. Receptors originate from a human donor in good health.

This clone has more than one count but fewer than ten. The chain has TRBV6-5 and TRBJ2-3, with 7 bases that match TRBD2. V trimming: 7 bases; J trimming: 3 bases; junction bases outside the gene matches: 7. The germline gives CDR1 MNHEY, CDR2 SVGAGI. This CDR3 has 14 residues. CDR3 sequence (DNA): TGTGCCAGCACCGGACTAGGCTATACAGATACGCAGTATTTT. Translation gives CASTGLGYTDTQYF.

Concerning this clone itself: At one of its ends the junction is not consistent with the germline gene, which may arise from a read error. V and J are TRBV6-5 and TRBJ2-7; 10 bases are shared with TRBD2. Germline values: CDR1 MNHEY, CDR2 SVGAGI. CDR3 length: 16 amino acids. In DNA form, the CDR3 reads TGTGCCAGCATTTACCGGACTAGCGGCCACTCCTACGAGCAGTACTTC. As protein: CASIYRTSGHSYEQYF.

The chain joins TRBV5-1 to TRBJ1-4; TRBD1 aligns across 7 bases. CDR1 and CDR2 (germline): SGHRS, YFSETQ. The CDR3 is 15 amino acids. With 6 bases clipped from V and 5 bases from J, the junction kept 10 bases outside the gene matches. The CDR3 loop reads CASNPGGTDNEKLFF. DNA of the CDR3: TGCGCCAGCAATCCAGGCGGGACAGACAATGAAAAACTGTTTTTT.

The chain uses TRBV4-2 and TRBJ2-3; TRBD2 is a possible D gene (5 bases). Between the trimmed V and J ends, which lost 3 bases and 6 bases, there was a span of 16 bases. Germline V gene data show CDR1 as LGHNA and CDR2 as YNFKEQ. This CDR3 spans 15 amino acids. The CDR3 spells CASSQVSGSADTQYF. The DNA for the CDR3 is TGTGCCAGCAGCCAGGTTTCGGGGTCGGCGGATACGCAGTATTTT.

V usage is TRBV4-2 and J usage is TRBJ1-5; D is uncertain. CDR3 length equals 17 residues. V was shortened by 1 base and J by 0 bases, with 13 bases between the two germline ends. From germline, CDR1 is LGHNA and CDR2 YNFKEQ. DNA for the CDR3: TGTGCCAGCAGCCAAGTTGGTCTCGGGGATAGCAATCAGCCCCAGCATTTT. It encodes CASSQVGLGDSNQPQHF.

This chain links TRBV5-1 with TRBJ2-1; TRBD2 is a possible D gene (6 bases). The CDR3 has 15 amino acids. Trimming stripped 0 bases from V and 5 bases from J, with 12 bases between. Germline CDR1 and CDR2: SGHRS and YFSETQ. CDR3 nucleotide sequence: TGCGCCAGCAGCTTGGATGTGGGGGGTAACAATGAGCAGTTCTTC. As protein: CASSLDVGGNNEQFF.

This chain joins TRBV28 and TRBJ2-7; 12 bases line up with TRBD1. V shed 5 bases and J 2 bases; nucleotides not matched to a gene: 7. The CDR3 is made up of 16 amino acids. CDR1 MDHEN and CDR2 SYDVKM come from the germline V gene. CDR3 bases: TGTGCCAGCAGTCCGAGGGGACAGGGGGCCGCCTACGAGCAGTACTTC. Its protein product is CASSPRGQGAAYEQYF.

The chain uses TRBV4-1 and TRBJ2-7; the match to TRBD1 covers 7 bases. Germline V gene lookup returns CDR1 MGHRA and CDR2 YSYEKL. CDR3 length: 14 amino acids. The junction had 3 bases not matched to a gene; V was cut back by 3 bases and J by 1 base. The CDR3: CASSHMDRSYEQYF. The DNA for the CDR3 is TGCGCCAGCAGCCATATGGACAGGTCCTACGAGCAGTACTTC.

The chain links TRBV7-9 to TRBJ2-5; D is uncertain. Germline V CDR1 and CDR2: SEHNR, FQNEAQ (reference sequence). Trimming took off 1 base at V and 2 bases at J, with 2 bases between the two ends. CDR3 length: 12 amino acids. Here the CDR3 reads CASSLVQETQYF. The CDR3 coding sequence is TGTGCCAGCAGCTTAGTACAAGAGACCCAGTACTTC.

The table lists this clone with a count of one. The V call is TRBV7-9, the J call TRBJ2-1, with TRBD2 as a possible D gene (5 bases). This CDR3 has 17 residues. The V end lost 4 bases, the J end lost 4 bases, and 20 bases lay between the germline ends. Germline CDR1 is SEHNR and CDR2 is FQNEAQ (reference sequence). CDR3: CASSSSWVGLEYNEQFF. In DNA form, the CDR3 reads TGTGCCAGCAGCTCCTCGTGGGTCGGACTTGAGTACAATGAGCAGTTCTTC.

The V and J genes are TRBV4-1 and TRBJ1-1; TRBD1 matches at 8 bases. The trim removed 3 bases at V and 2 bases at J, leaving 5 bases unmatched. The CDR3 is 15 residues long. The germline V gene encodes CDR1 MGHRA and CDR2 YSYEKL. The CDR3 loop is CASSQLTGVNTEAFF. For the CDR3, the DNA is TGCGCCAGCAGCCAGCTGACAGGGGTAAACACTGAAGCTTTCTTT.

The V gene is TRBV6-5, the J gene TRBJ2-3; no clear D. V lost 8 bases, J lost 0 bases, and 6 bases lay in between. The CDR3 is 12 amino acids. The germline gives CDR1 MNHEY, CDR2 SVGAGI. CDR3 in amino acids: CASLSSTDTQYF. In DNA, the CDR3 is TGTGCCAGCCTGAGTAGCACAGATACGCAGTATTTT.

V gene TRBV4-1 combines with J gene TRBJ1-1, with TRBD1 matching over 8 bases. The CDR3 has 15 residues. The V segment lost 4 bases and the J segment 3 bases; nucleotides outside the gene matches: 7. Looked up from germline, CDR1 is MGHRA and CDR2 is YSYEKL. The CDR3 bases are TGCGCCAGCAGCCTTGGACAGGGAGGCGACACTGAAGCTTTCTTT. Its protein product is CASSLGQGGDTEAFF.

Only one count was recorded for this clone. This chain links TRBV11-2 with TRBJ2-7, with 7 bases fitting TRBD2. V shed 2 bases, J shed 1 base, and the junction held 11 bases outside the gene matches. CDR1 and CDR2 from the germline V gene are SGHAT and FQNNGV. CDR3 length: 17 residues. In DNA form, the CDR3 reads TGTGCCAGCAGCTTATTCACAACCGGGACTATATCCTACGAGCAGTACTTC. Amino acids: CASSLFTTGTISYEQYF.

The chain uses TRBV1 and TRBJ2-3; the table calls TRBD2, which could not be checked here. TRBV1 is listed as a pseudogene. The CDR3 extends over 11 amino acids. CDR3 residues: CTSSRRGTQYF. CDR3 DNA sequence: TGCACCAGCAGCCGCCGAGGTACGCAGTATTTT.

The V call is TRBV15, the J call TRBJ2-7, with 10 bases that match TRBD1. The junction had 7 bases not matched to a gene; V was cut back by 8 bases and J by 6 bases. CDR3 size: 13 residues. CDR1 is LNHNV, CDR2 YYDKDF, per germline (reference sequence). The CDR3 DNA follows: TGTGCCACCTTCGGGACAGGGGAATTCGAGCAGTACTTC. Translation: CATFGTGEFEQYF.

This clone was seen a single time. V is TRBV5-1 and J is TRBJ2-3; possibly TRBD1 for D (5 bases). Trimming pared 0 bases from V and 3 bases from J, leaving 11 bases between. Germline values: CDR1 SGHRS, CDR2 YFSETQ. This CDR3 has 15 residues. The CDR3 region is CASSLGGRETDTQYF. DNA for the CDR3: TGCGCCAGCAGCTTGGGCGGCAGGGAAACAGATACGCAGTATTTT. Using reference TRBV5-1 and TRBJ2-3 for the parts outside the CDR3, the full variable domain is KAGVTQTPRYLIKTRGQQVTLSCSPISGHRSVSWYQQTPGQGLQFLFEYFSETQRNKGNFPGRFSGRQFSNSRSEMNVSTLELGDSALYLCASSLGGRETDTQYFGPGTRLTVL.

The genes are TRBV19 and TRBJ2-1, with 11 bases fitting TRBD2. V lost 3 bases and J lost 0; bases outside the gene matches: 13. The CDR3 runs 20 residues. Looked up from germline, CDR1 is LNHDA and CDR2 is SQIVND (reference sequence). This CDR3 reads CASSMRTSGPFLYSYNEQFF. DNA of the CDR3: TGTGCCAGTAGTATGCGGACTAGCGGGCCCTTCCTGTACTCCTACAATGAGCAGTTCTTC.

The CDR3 DNA sequence: TGTGCCAGCAGTTTATACGGTGGGCGGGAGTACGGAGATGAGCAGTTCTTC. It yields the protein CASSLYGGREYGDEQFF. The rearrangement uses TRBV27 and TRBJ2-1; 7 bases align to TRBD2. Germline CDR1 reads MNHEY; CDR2 reads SMNVEV (reference sequence). Unmatched junction bases numbered 14, after V lost 1 base and J lost 8 bases. The CDR3 contains 17 residues.

The J gene is TRBJ1-1, the V gene TRBV2, with 8 nucleotides matching TRBD1. The CDR3 runs to 14 residues. Germline V gives CDR1 SNHLY, CDR2 FYNNEI. With 4 bases clipped from V and 0 bases from J, the junction kept 1 base outside the gene matches. The CDR3, as DNA: TGTGCCAGCAGTGGACAGGGGATGAACACTGAAGCTTTCTTT. It translates to CASSGQGMNTEAFF.

This sequence joins TRBV9 and TRBJ1-1; possibly TRBD1 for D (5 bases). From germline, CDR1 is SGDLS and CDR2 YYNGEE. The V gene lost 2 bases and the J gene lost 1 base, with 9 bases spanning the gap. This CDR3 contains 14 residues. The CDR3 here is CASSVGGRNTEAFF. In DNA form, the CDR3 reads TGTGCCAGCAGCGTCGGGGGGAGGAACACTGAAGCTTTCTTT.

The chain carries TRBV5-1 and TRBJ1-1; 8 bases are a match to TRBD1. CDR1 SGHRS and CDR2 YFSETQ come from the germline V gene. This CDR3 has 15 residues. V shed 5 bases and J 1 base; nucleotides not matched to a gene: 7. CDR3 loop: CASRPGGEPNTEAFF. The CDR3 coding sequence is TGCGCCAGCAGGCCAGGGGGCGAGCCGAACACTGAAGCTTTCTTT. Full variable domain (outside the CDR3, taken from reference TRBV5-1 and TRBJ1-1): KAGVTQTPRYLIKTRGQQVTLSCSPISGHRSVSWYQQTPGQGLQFLFEYFSETQRNKGNFPGRFSGRQFSNSRSEMNVSTLELGDSALYLCASRPGGEPNTEAFFGQGTRLTVV.

The chain joins TRBV6-5 to TRBJ1-2, with unresolved D. The germline V and J ends were trimmed by 0 bases and 2 bases, with 7 bases remaining between them. The CDR3 is 14 residues long. Germline CDR1 reads MNHEY; CDR2 reads SVGAGI. CDR3 sequence: CASSYSRWNYGYTF. The CDR3 DNA reads as TGTGCCAGCAGTTACTCGCGTTGGAACTATGGCTACACCTTC.

The V and J genes are TRBV6-5 and TRBJ2-5; a weak D match, TRBD2 (6 bases). The germline V gene has CDR1 MNHEY and CDR2 SVGAGI. V was trimmed by 0 bases and J by 5 bases, leaving 10 bases between them. This CDR3 is built from 14 residues. The CDR3 region has the DNA TGTGCCAGCAGTTACTCCGGGGGTCGGGAGACCCAGTACTTC. Translated, it gives CASSYSGGRETQYF.

The chain employs TRBV19 and TRBJ2-4; 9 nucleotides line up with TRBD2. The junction had 27 bases not matched to a gene; V was cut back by 9 bases and J by 3 bases. CDR3 length: 21 residues. Per the germline V gene, CDR1 is LNHDA and CDR2 is SQIVND (reference sequence). For the CDR3, the DNA is TGTGCCAGGAAACCCGGGACCAAGCGGGAGGTGTTAGGACGGGGCAAAAACATTCAGTACTTC. This gives the protein CARKPGTKREVLGRGKNIQYF.

V gene TRBV18 combines with J gene TRBJ1-2; D not certain. V lost 2 bases and J lost 5, with 9 bases in between. The CDR3 is made up of 13 amino acids. The germline gives CDR1 KGHSH, CDR2 LQKENI. The CDR3 region has the DNA TGTGCCAGCTCACCAGACGGAGGGTATGGCTACACCTTC. Amino acids: CASSPDGGYGYTF.

The rearrangement joins TRBV28 to TRBJ1-1, with D hard to call. The CDR3 contains 16 residues. Trimming cost V 11 bases and J 3 bases, with 25 bases left between them. Germline V gives CDR1 MDHEN, CDR2 SYDVKM. In nucleotides, the CDR3 is TGTGCCTCCCGCCCGGGTCTTTCCAGCTCGCACACTGAAGCTTTCTTT. Translation: CASRPGLSSSHTEAFF.